The 21 T cell receptor beta chains listed next were all sequenced from one sample in a study of monozygotic twins with inflammatory bowel disease. No DNA is given; TCRdb re-called the 5' RACE reads and lists each CDR3 protein once. The repertoire table contains some 440,000 distinct CDR3 sequences. Sequencing input: blood. The source of these receptors is a human donor with ulcerative colitis or Crohn's disease, or a healthy co-twin of an affected twin (not recorded which).

CDR3 residues: CASSSGSPLHF. The chain has TRBV6-6 and TRBJ1-6. Germline V lookup: CDR1 MNHNY, CDR2 SVGAGI (reference sequence). This CDR3 has 11 residues.

The gene calls are TRBV7-2 and TRBJ2-2. The CDR3 extends over 15 amino acids. The germline V gene has CDR1 SGHTA and CDR2 FQGNSA. The CDR3 loop reads CASSLQGIRAGELFF.

The chain uses TRBV7-2 and TRBJ1-6; without DNA, the TCRdb call of TRBD1 cannot be checked. The length of the CDR3 is 14 residues. The germline gives CDR1 SGHTA, CDR2 FQGNSA. This chain's CDR3 is CASGLMGGNSPLHF.

The chain carries TRBV21-1 and TRBJ2-5; TCRdb returns TRBD2, unconfirmable since there is no DNA. TRBV21-1 represents a pseudogene. The CDR3 consists of 12 residues. CDR3 sequence: CATLAGHETQYF.

This chain joins TRBV20-1 and TRBJ2-7; TCRdb lists TRBD1, though no DNA is available to test this call. Looked up from germline, CDR1 is DFQATT and CDR2 is SNEGSKA (reference sequence). This CDR3 comprises 14 residues. The CDR3 spells CSARNRGPSNEQYF.

The J gene is TRBJ2-1, the V gene TRBV12-3 or TRBV12-4; the TRBD2 assignment by TCRdb is unverifiable without DNA. The CDR3 loop spans 12 amino acids. CDR3 amino acids: CASSPSGPEQFF.

The V and J genes are TRBV18 and TRBJ1-1; TCRdb's D call of TRBD1 is untestable without DNA. Germline-derived CDR1 and CDR2 are KGHSH and LQKENI. The CDR3 extends over 14 amino acids. CDR3 amino acids: CASSLPRGLTEAFF. The variable domain in full, with the rest retrieved from reference TRBV18 and TRBJ1-1, is NAGVMQNPRHLVRRRGQEARLRCSPMKGHSHVYWYRQLPEEGLKFMVYLQKENIIDESGMPKERFSAEFPKEGPSILRIQQVVRGDSAAYFCASSLPRGLTEAFFGQGTRLTVV.

The chain joins TRBV6-5 to TRBJ1-1; TCRdb proposes TRBD1, but this gene call is untestable without DNA. The CDR3 is 16 residues long. The germline V gene has CDR1 MNHEY and CDR2 SVGAGI. This CDR3 reads CASSYSMTRVYFGAFF.

The chain uses TRBV5-1 and TRBJ2-1. Looked up from germline, CDR1 is SGHRS and CDR2 is YFSETQ. This CDR3 has 16 amino acids. The CDR3 here is CASSMDSLEAYNEQFF.

CDR3 sequence reads: CASSFPTGSYYLNSGNTIYF. The gene calls are TRBV28 and TRBJ1-3. Germline V lookup: CDR1 MDHEN, CDR2 SYDVKM. There are 20 residues in the CDR3.

The chain employs TRBV7-2 and TRBJ1-3. Germline V CDR1 and CDR2: SGHTA, FQGNSA. The CDR3 covers 16 residues. The CDR3 is CASSLGGGRNGNTIYF.

The gene calls are TRBV19 and TRBJ1-4. CDR1 is LNHDA, CDR2 SQIVND, per germline (reference sequence). The CDR3 covers 17 residues. The CDR3 spells CASSTTAGFPTNEKLFF.

J is TRBJ2-6 and V is TRBV6-5. The CDR3 consists of 12 residues. Germline CDR1 reads MNHEY; CDR2 reads SVGAGI. Here the CDR3 reads CARGSGANVLTF.

This chain joins TRBV28 and TRBJ1-1; TCRdb returns TRBD1, unconfirmable since there is no DNA. The length of the CDR3 is 12 residues. Per the germline V gene, CDR1 is MDHEN and CDR2 is SYDVKM. CDR3 sequence reads: CASSFRVAEAFF.

J is TRBJ1-2 and V is TRBV10-3; TCRdb proposes TRBD1, but this gene call is untestable without DNA. The germline gives CDR1 ENHRY, CDR2 SYGVKD. There are 12 residues in the CDR3. CDR3 residues: CAISPGQYGYTF.

The J gene is TRBJ1-1, the V gene TRBV20-1. This CDR3 contains 13 residues. Germline lookup yields CDR1 DFQATT and CDR2 SNEGSKA (reference sequence). The chain's CDR3 is CSARNGMNTEAFF.

The V call is TRBV13, the J call TRBJ1-6; TCRdb calls TRBD1, which cannot be checked without DNA. This CDR3 is built from 14 residues. Germline V gene data show CDR1 as PRHDT and CDR2 as FYEKMQ (reference sequence). The CDR3 loop is CASTSDRGNSPLHF.

The chain is built from TRBV20-1 and TRBJ2-3. The CDR3 is made up of 13 amino acids. Germline CDR1 and CDR2: DFQATT and SNEGSKA (reference sequence). Here the CDR3 reads CSAEGTATDTQYF.

This chain's CDR3 is CASSTRDSSYEQYF. The chain couples TRBV5-1 to TRBJ2-7; TCRdb's D call, TRBD1, is unchecked because there is no DNA. Germline V CDR1 and CDR2: SGHRS, YFSETQ. The CDR3 totals 14 residues.

The rearrangement uses TRBV19 and TRBJ1-2; there is no DNA to check the TCRdb D call of TRBD1. This CDR3 is built from 13 residues. CDR1 and CDR2 from the germline V gene are LNHDA and SQIVND (reference sequence). The chain's CDR3 is CASSPLGGQGYTF.

CDR3 sequence reads: CSARDPAGAGNIQYF. The chain couples TRBV20-1 to TRBJ2-4; the TCRdb D gene call, TRBD1, has no DNA to confirm it. Germline V lookup: CDR1 DFQATT, CDR2 SNEGSKA (reference sequence). The CDR3 consists of 15 residues.